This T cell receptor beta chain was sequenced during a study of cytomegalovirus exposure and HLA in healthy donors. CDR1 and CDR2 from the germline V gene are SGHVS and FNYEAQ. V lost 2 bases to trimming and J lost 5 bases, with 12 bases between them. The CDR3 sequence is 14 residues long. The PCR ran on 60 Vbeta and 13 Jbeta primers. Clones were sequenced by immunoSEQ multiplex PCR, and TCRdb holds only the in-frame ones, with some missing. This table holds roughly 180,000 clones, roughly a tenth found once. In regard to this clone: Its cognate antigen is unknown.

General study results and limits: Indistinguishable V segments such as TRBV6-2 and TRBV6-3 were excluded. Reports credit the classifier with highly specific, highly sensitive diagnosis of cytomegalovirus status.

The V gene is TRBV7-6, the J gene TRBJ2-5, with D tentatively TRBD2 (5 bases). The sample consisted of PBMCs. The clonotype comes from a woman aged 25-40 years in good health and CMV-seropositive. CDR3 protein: CASSLIASGETQYF. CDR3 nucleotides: TGTGCCAGCAGCTTAATAGCGTCCGGCGAGACCCAGTACTTC.